The 18 T cell receptor beta chains presented below share a single source sample, sequenced in a study of molecular identifiers for immune sequencing clone quantification. TCRdb passed the PCR reads through MiXCR, listing each CDR3 protein once. The sample lists approximately 12,000 distinct CDR3 sequences, roughly 15% occurring once. The specimen sequenced was naive CD8+ T cells from blood, with Jurkat cell RNA spiked in. Subset defined: FACS-sorted CD8+CD4-CCR7+CD45RA+ naive T cells. The receptors shown here come from a human donor in good health. Some libraries in this study had Jurkat cell RNA spiked in.

By share, this clonotype counts as medium-sized. The chain couples TRBV4-2 to TRBJ1-1, with unresolved D. Trimming shortened V by 3 bases and J by 2 bases, and 16 bases separated the two germline ends. CDR1 is LGHNA and CDR2 is YNFKEQ in the germline V gene. The CDR3 has 16 amino acids. The CDR3 DNA reads TGTGCCAGCAGCCAGGCCCTCGGAACCCTCAACACTGAAGCTTTCTTT. Translated: CASSQALGTLNTEAFF.

Regarding this clonotype: A much larger clone is a single base away; this may be a read error. V is TRBV7-9 and J is TRBJ2-1; a possible D gene is TRBD2 (5 bases). The CDR3 consists of 13 residues. V was shortened by 8 bases and J by 8 bases, with 16 bases between the two germline ends. Germline V gives CDR1 SEHNR, CDR2 FQNEAQ (reference sequence). CDR3 in amino acids: CASERTVLDEQFF. The CDR3, as DNA: TGTGCCAGCGAAAGGACTGTTTTGGATGAGCAGTTCTTC. The variable domain in full, completed from reference TRBV7-9 and TRBJ2-1, reads DTGVSQNPRHKITKRGQNVTFRCDPISEHNRLYWYRQTLGQGPEFLTYFQNEAQLEKSRLLSDRFSAERPKGSFSTLEIQRTEQGDSAMYLCASERTVLDEQFFGPGTRLTVL.

In its sample, this clonotype ranks as medium-sized. J is TRBJ2-7 and V is TRBV20-1; 12 bases are shared with TRBD2. The CDR3 is made up of 15 amino acids. J lost 5 bases, V lost 4 bases, and 9 bases had no gene match. Looked up from germline, CDR1 is DFQATT and CDR2 is SNEGSKA (reference sequence). In nucleotides, the CDR3 is TGCAGTGCTACCAACGAGACTAGCGGGGGAGACGAGCAGTACTTC. Translation gives CSATNETSGGDEQYF.

By share, this clonotype ranks as medium-sized. The chain couples TRBV20-1 to TRBJ2-7; D is perhaps TRBD1 (5 bases). The CDR3 length is 17 residues. Germline values: CDR1 DFQATT, CDR2 SNEGSKA (reference sequence). V was trimmed by 0 bases and J by 3 bases, leaving 21 bases between them. The CDR3 bases are TGCAGTGCTAGAGATTCTCTAGGCGCAGGGTTGGGCTACGAGCAGTACTTC. Translated: CSARDSLGAGLGYEQYF.

This clonotype occurred many times. The CDR3: CASSFTGLTYGYTF. In DNA, the CDR3 is TGTGCCAGCAGTTTTACAGGACTTACCTATGGCTACACCTTC. The V and J genes are TRBV28 and TRBJ1-2, with a weak D call TRBD1 (5 bases). The germline V and J ends were trimmed by 3 bases and 4 bases, with 12 bases remaining between them. The CDR3 loop spans 14 amino acids. CDR1 is MDHEN, CDR2 SYDVKM, per germline.

On this clonotype: A much larger clone sits a single nucleotide away, making a read error possible. The chain couples TRBV5-6 to TRBJ1-5, with a tentative D call TRBD1 (6 bases). Germline CDR1 reads SGHDT; CDR2 reads YYEEEE. V lost 2 bases and J 6 bases, leaving 9 bases between the germline ends. CDR3 length equals 13 residues. The CDR3 reads CASSFQGGQPQHF. CDR3 sequence (DNA): TGTGCCAGCAGCTTTCAAGGGGGTCAGCCCCAGCATTTT.

A word on this clonotype: Being one base from a much bigger clone, this may be a read error. This chain connects TRBV5-1 to TRBJ2-7; perhaps TRBD1 as D (6 bases). Trimming pared 6 bases from V and 6 bases from J, leaving 10 bases between. The CDR3 consists of 11 residues. CDR1 and CDR2 from the germline V gene are SGHRS and YFSETQ. The CDR3 spells CASNWGREQYF. CDR3 sequence (DNA): TGCGCCAGCAACTGGGGGCGCGAGCAGTACTTC.

This clonotype was seen many times. The chain is built from TRBV11-2 and TRBJ2-6; no definite D call. Trimming pared 4 bases from V and 1 base from J, leaving 14 bases between. The length of the CDR3 is 17 residues. Looked up from germline, CDR1 is SGHAT and CDR2 is FQNNGV. The CDR3: CASSSPLDQSGANVLTF. The DNA for the CDR3 is TGTGCCAGCAGCTCCCCGCTGGACCAGTCTGGGGCCAACGTCCTGACTTTC. The whole variable domain, filled in from reference TRBV11-2 and TRBJ2-6, reads EAGVAQSPRYKIIEKRQSVAFWCNPISGHATLYWYQQILGQGPKLLIQFQNNGVVDDSQLPKDRFSAERLKGVDSTLKIQPAKLEDSAVYLCASSSPLDQSGANVLTFGAGSRLTVL.

Turning to this clonotype: The germline gene is not matched at one end of the junction; a read error may be the cause. This chain uses TRBV7-9 with TRBJ2-7; D possibly uses TRBD1 or TRBD2 (5 bases each). CDR1 is SEHNR, CDR2 FQNEAQ, per germline (reference sequence). The CDR3 totals 13 residues. CDR3 in DNA: TGTGCCAGCAGCTCCGGACCATCGGGACGGCAGTGCTTC. Translation gives CASSSGPSGRQCF.

This clonotype has ten or more counts. The rearrangement uses TRBV10-3 and TRBJ2-7, with TRBD2 identical over 7 bases. Germline V lookup: CDR1 ENHRY, CDR2 SYGVKD. CDR3 size: 14 residues. V was clipped by 4 bases and J by 3 bases; unmatched bases: 6. The CDR3 DNA reads as TGTGCCATCAGTGCCGTTAGCGGGTTCTACGAGCAGTACTTC. This gives the protein CAISAVSGFYEQYF.

In this sample, this clonotype turned up many times. The chain links TRBV4-1 to TRBJ2-7; D may match TRBD1 or TRBD2 (5 bases each). The V end lost 0 bases, the J end lost 0 bases, and 9 bases lay between the germline ends. Germline CDR1 and CDR2: MGHRA and YSYEKL. The CDR3 runs 15 residues. CDR3 bases: TGCGCCAGCAGCCAAGATCGGGGCAGCTCCTACGAGCAGTACTTC. This gives the protein CASSQDRGSSYEQYF.

This clonotype has ten or more counts. The rearrangement uses TRBV30 and TRBJ2-7; 7 bases line up with TRBD1. The CDR3 has 13 amino acids. With V trimmed by 2 bases and J by 1 base, 2 bases remained unmatched. CDR1 is GTSNPN, CDR2 SVGIG, per germline (reference sequence). The CDR3 spells CAWSTGQSYEQYF. As DNA, the CDR3 is TGTGCCTGGAGTACGGGACAGTCCTACGAGCAGTACTTC.

This clonotype is medium-sized by share. The chain uses TRBV6-5 and TRBJ1-5; a possible D gene is TRBD1 (6 bases). The CDR3 has 15 amino acids. Trimming stripped 6 bases from V and 2 bases from J, with 14 bases between. Per the germline V gene, CDR1 is MNHEY and CDR2 is SVGAGI. CDR3 sequence reads: CASRVTGGGNQPQHF. CDR3 DNA sequence: TGTGCCAGCAGGGTGACTGGGGGCGGCAATCAGCCCCAGCATTTT.

This clonotype counts as medium-sized (0.01 to 0.1%). V usage is TRBV30 and J usage is TRBJ2-7; D unresolved. The CDR3 loop spans 13 amino acids. V lost 2 bases and J 1 base, leaving 9 bases between the germline ends. Germline V gene data show CDR1 as GTSNPN and CDR2 as SVGIG (reference sequence). CDR3 DNA: TGTGCCTGGAGTTTGGGTATTTCCTACGAGCAGTACTTC. Its translation is CAWSLGISYEQYF. Full variable domain (rest looked up from reference TRBV30 and TRBJ2-7): SQTIHQWPATLVQPVGSPLSLECTVEGTSNPNLYWYRQAAGRGLQLLFYSVGIGQISSEVPQNLSASRPQDRQFILSSKKLLLSDSGFYLCAWSLGISYEQYFGPGTRLTVT.

By frequency in the sample, this clonotype is medium-sized. CDR3 DNA: TGTGCCAGCAGTATGAACAGCCCTGAAGCTTTCTTT. Translation: CASSMNSPEAFF. The chain employs TRBV28 and TRBJ1-1; no clear D gene. Germline CDR1 MDHEN, CDR2 SYDVKM. Trimming took 5 bases from V and 6 from J, leaving 10 bases between them. This CDR3 has 12 amino acids.

This clonotype has ten or more counts. The V and J genes are TRBV12-3 or TRBV12-4 and TRBJ2-7, with 7 bases that match TRBD1. With V trimmed by 1 base and J by 4 bases, 16 bases remained unmatched. The CDR3 is 18 amino acids. CDR3 nucleotide sequence: TGTGCCAGCAGTTTAGGAATAACCACAGGGGAGTTTTTGTACGAGCAGTACTTC. Translation gives CASSLGITTGEFLYEQYF.

By share, this clonotype ranks as medium-sized. The V gene is TRBV11-2, the J gene TRBJ2-5; D uncertain. This CDR3 has 13 amino acids. The germline V gene has CDR1 SGHAT and CDR2 FQNNGV. V dropped 4 bases and J dropped 0 bases, with 6 bases sitting between them. This CDR3 reads CASSSQYQETQYF. The CDR3 nucleotides are TGTGCCAGCAGCTCGCAGTACCAAGAGACCCAGTACTTC.

This clonotype appeared many times. V and J are TRBV5-1 and TRBJ2-7, with 7 nucleotides matching TRBD2. This CDR3 contains 14 residues. Germline CDR1 and CDR2: SGHRS and YFSETQ. V was clipped by 4 bases and J by 6 bases; unmatched bases: 10. CDR3 protein: CASSLPGGRAEQYF. The CDR3 region has the DNA TGCGCCAGCAGCCTACCGGGGGGTCGGGCCGAGCAGTACTTC. The entire variable domain, with the rest obtained from reference TRBV5-1 and TRBJ2-7, is as follows: KAGVTQTPRYLIKTRGQQVTLSCSPISGHRSVSWYQQTPGQGLQFLFEYFSETQRNKGNFPGRFSGRQFSNSRSEMNVSTLELGDSALYLCASSLPGGRAEQYFGPGTRLTVT.